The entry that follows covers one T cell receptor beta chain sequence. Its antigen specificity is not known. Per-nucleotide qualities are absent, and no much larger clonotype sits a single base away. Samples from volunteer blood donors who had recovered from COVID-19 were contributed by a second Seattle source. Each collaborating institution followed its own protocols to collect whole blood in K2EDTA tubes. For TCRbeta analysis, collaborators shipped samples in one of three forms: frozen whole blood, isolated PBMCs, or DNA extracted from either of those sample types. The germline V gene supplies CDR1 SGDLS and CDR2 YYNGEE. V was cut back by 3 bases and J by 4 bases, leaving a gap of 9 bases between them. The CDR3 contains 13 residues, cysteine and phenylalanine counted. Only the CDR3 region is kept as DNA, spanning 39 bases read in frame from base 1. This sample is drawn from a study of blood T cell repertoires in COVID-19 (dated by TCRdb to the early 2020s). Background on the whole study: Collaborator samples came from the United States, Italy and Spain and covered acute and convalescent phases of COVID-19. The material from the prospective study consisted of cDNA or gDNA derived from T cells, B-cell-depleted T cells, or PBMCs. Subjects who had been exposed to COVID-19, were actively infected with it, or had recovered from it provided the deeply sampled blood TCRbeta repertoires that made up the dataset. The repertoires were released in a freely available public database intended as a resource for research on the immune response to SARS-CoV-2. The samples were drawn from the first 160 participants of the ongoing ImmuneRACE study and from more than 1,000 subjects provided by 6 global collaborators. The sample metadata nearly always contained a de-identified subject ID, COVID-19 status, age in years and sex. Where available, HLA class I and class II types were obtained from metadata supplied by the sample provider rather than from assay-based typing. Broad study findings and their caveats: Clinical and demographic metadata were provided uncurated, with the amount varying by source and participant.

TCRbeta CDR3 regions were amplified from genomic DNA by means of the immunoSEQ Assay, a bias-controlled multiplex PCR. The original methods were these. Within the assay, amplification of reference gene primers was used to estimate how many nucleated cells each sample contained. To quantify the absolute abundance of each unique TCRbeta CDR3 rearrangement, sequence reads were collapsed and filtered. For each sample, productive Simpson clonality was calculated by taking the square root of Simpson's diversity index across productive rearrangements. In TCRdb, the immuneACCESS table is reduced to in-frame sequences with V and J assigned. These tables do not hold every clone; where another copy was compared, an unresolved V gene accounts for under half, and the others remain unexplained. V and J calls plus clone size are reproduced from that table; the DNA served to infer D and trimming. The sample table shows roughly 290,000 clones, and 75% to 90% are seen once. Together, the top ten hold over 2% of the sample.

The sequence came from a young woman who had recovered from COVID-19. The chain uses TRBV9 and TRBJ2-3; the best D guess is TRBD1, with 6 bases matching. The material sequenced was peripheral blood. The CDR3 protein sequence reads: CASSEDSSDTQYF. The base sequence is TGTGCCAGCAGCGAGGACAGTTCAGATACGCAGTATTTT.